The present T cell receptor beta chain was sequenced within a study of radiotherapy plus CTLA-4 blockade in lung cancer (dated by TCRdb to between 2017 and 2018). Regarding the study in general: Among the enrolled patients, approximately 17% had an objective response, and 31% reached disease control.

CDR1 LNHDA and CDR2 SQIVND are derived from the germline V gene (reference sequence). Measured from the cysteine to the phenylalanine, the CDR3 is 15 residues long. Just the 45-base CDR3 DNA is kept, in frame starting at base 1. Relative to germline, V is 5 bases shorter and J is 1 base shorter, with 14 bases between their ends. The study tested focal radiation therapy combined with CTLA-4 blockade (ipilimumab) in patients with chemo-refractory metastatic non-small-cell lung cancer. A note on this clone: This receptor's antigen is unknown. Within one base of it there is no much larger clone, and no base qualities were kept.

General conclusions and limits of the study: Increased serum interferon-beta after radiation, together with early dynamic changes in blood T cell clones, were reported to be the strongest predictors of response. After treatment with radiotherapy and ipilimumab, TCR clones that originated in tumors expanded in peripheral blood.

Libraries were made using the immunoSEQ multiplex PCR assay. The clones in this table, taken by TCRdb from immuneACCESS, are in-frame only. Not every clone is retained; where verified, under half of the shortfall comes from an unresolved V gene, and the cause of the rest is unknown. The sample contains around 44,000 clones, more than 70% of them found a single time. Less than 3% of the sample belongs to the ten largest clones. The chain joins TRBV19 to TRBJ1-1; perhaps TRBD1 is the D gene, with 6 bases matching. The source was peripheral blood, collected from a patient treated with radiotherapy plus ipilimumab. The origin of this receptor is a human donor with non-small cell lung cancer whose response to radiotherapy plus ipilimumab could not be evaluated. The CDR3 protein: CASSLQGVGNTEAFF. The nucleotide sequence is given as TGTGCCAGTAGTCTACAGGGCGTAGGGAACACTGAAGCTTTCTTT.